This T cell receptor beta chain was observed in a study of shared clonotypes between healthy human individuals (dated by TCRdb to 2020 to 2022). Background for the entire study: A couple of women and a few men aged 18 to 49 years were included in the cohort. For each donor, three plates each were used for CD4 naive and CD4 memory, two plates were used for CD8 naive, and one plate was used for CD8 memory. The study deeply sequenced blood TCR repertoires of several healthy adults to estimate repertoire size and the extent of clonotype sharing between individuals. To increase sequencing depth and limit assay-specific biases, different laboratories used diverse techniques to prepare libraries and sequence TCR repertoires. Per donor, leukapheresis produced somewhere between about 0.8 and 9 billion PBMCs. Study-wide findings and limitations: Sharing across a few donors was observed for about 5% of naive CD4, over 3% of naive CD8, about 2.3% of memory CD4, and about 0.39% of memory CD8 clonotypes. Pairwise subsampling indicated that sequencing depth was expected to affect the degree of clonotype sharing among donors. Clonotypes shared by all four sorted-subset donors showed higher generation probabilities than non-shared clonotypes. Rarefaction of sorted-subset datasets indicated incomplete sequencing despite the large sequencing depth. Sampling was limited to blood, and TCR repertoires in tissue likely differ from TCR repertoires in blood. Because the study included only a small number of donors, the genetic and exposure-history diversity represented was limited. Naive subsets generally had larger estimated clonotype richness than memory subsets did.

Of note for this clone: Its antigen target is currently unknown. No much larger clonotype is one base removed from it; base qualities were not supplied.

For this chain, trimming is 1 base at the V end and 2 bases at the J end, and the number of junction bases without a gene match is 6. The germline V gene provides CDR1 SGHDT and CDR2 YYEEEE. The CDR3 spans 16 residues, from the cysteine through the phenylalanine. Here the CDR3 DNA is all that survives: 48 bases in frame from base 1. The donors were healthy, HIV-negative adults who had no recently reported acute infections or vaccinations. Every donor was a Caucasian adult residing in Nashville, Tennessee, USA. CD4+ T cells were enriched by magnetic negative selection, after which naive cells were positively selected on CD45RA and the negative fraction was taken as the memory subset. Blood was collected by leukapheresis, and PBMCs were isolated by Ficoll-Histopaque density gradient centrifugation and then cryopreserved in liquid nitrogen vapor phase. Analytical flow cytometry was used to check the purity and quantity of every magnetically sorted T cell population. Genomic DNA was isolated from every sorted fraction and measured by UV absorbance on a Nanodrop 2000c.

Using the deep immunoSEQ assay, multiplex PCR amplified TCR CDR3 regions from genomic DNA. For each cell subset, the extracted genomic DNA was distributed evenly across all wells of several immunoSEQ 96-well plates, and each plate served as one replicate. Each replicate PCR for sorted subsets received about 200 ng genomic DNA, equal to tens of thousands of T cell genomes. The purified libraries were quantified using a Qubit 3.0 fluorometer, sized with a Bioanalyzer 2100, and then quantified again using the KAPA Library Quantification kit. Every immunoSEQ 96-well plate was sequenced on a dedicated single-read 150-cycle Illumina NextSeq 550 flow cell. Processing in the source paper ran as follows. Because the immunoSEQ output held only junctional sequences and lacked quality scores, the filtering could not match the filtering applied to full-length reads. To assign V/J genes and CDR3, sequences were annotated against IMGT germline references using PyIR, a Python wrapper for IgBLAST v1.9. Any read was removed if the V/J assignment was weak (E-value above 1e-6), the CDR3 was missing, or the read contained stop codons, out-of-frame junctions, or ambiguous translated residues. V3J clonotypes were defined as sequences sharing the same inferred V gene, J gene, and CDR3 amino acid sequence. Percentage overlap between repertoires was calculated by dividing the number of shared unique clonotypes by the size of the smaller repertoire. Three approaches were used to assess repertoire richness: RTK rarefaction, the Chao1 estimator, and Recon v2.1 estimates of unobserved clonotypes. Generation probabilities for all TCRbeta clonotypes obtained by the gDNA method from several donors were computed using OLGA. As stored in TCRdb, this immuneACCESS dataset retains in-frame rearrangements with V and J assigned. A fraction of the clones does not appear; measured against another copy, unresolved V genes explain less than half of the discrepancy, and the remainder lacks a known reason. V and J calls and clone size come straight from that table; D and trimming were deduced from the DNA. The sample includes fewer than 1.6 million clones, with approximately 98.5% observed a single time. Roughly 0.35% of the sample is held by the ten biggest clonotypes.

The specimen was naive CD4+ T cells sorted from blood. The sample's cell subset or site, from its label and the paper: CD45RA+ positively selected. The receptor was isolated from a man between 25 and 39 years old in good health. The chain uses TRBV5-6 and TRBJ2-7; 10 bases in the middle match TRBD1. Here the CDR3 is given as CASSLISGTGAYEQYF. The bases read TGTGCCAGCAGCTTGATTTCAGGGACAGGGGCCTACGAGCAGTACTTC.